This is a list of T cell receptor beta chains from one sample in a study of radiotherapy plus CTLA-4 blockade in lung cancer. Here immunoSEQ multiplex PCR was the method, and the copy in TCRdb shows in-frame clones only, minus some. The sample lists 81,000 or so clones, approximately 80% occurring once. This specimen was peripheral blood, taken from a patient treated with radiotherapy plus ipilimumab. The receptor set was obtained from a human donor with non-small cell lung cancer who had stable disease on radiotherapy plus ipilimumab. Both conserved end residues are part of each CDR3. Each record gives: J gene, V gene, clone size, D gene, CDR3 DNA, CDR3 protein. D genes are given only for firm matches. Not all rows give a size; the values are once, few, many and, for expanded clones, a class.

J: TRBJ1-6; V: TRBV10-3; size: -; D: -; DNA: TGTGCCATCAGGGACACAGGAATCTATAATTCACCCCTCCACTTT; CDR3: CAIRDTGIYNSPLHF
J: TRBJ1-1; V: TRBV6-1; size: -; D: TRBD1; DNA: TGTGCCAGCAGTGAAGTCAGGGGGCAGACTGAAGCTTTCTTT; CDR3: CASSEVRGQTEAFF
J: TRBJ1-1; V: TRBV18; size: -; D: -; DNA: TGTGCCAGCTCACCAGAGGGAACTCCGAACACTGAAGCTTTCTTT; CDR3: CASSPEGTPNTEAFF
J: TRBJ2-2; V: TRBV11-2; size: -; D: -; DNA: TGTGCCAGCAGCGTAGCATTCAGCCTACCCACCGGGGAGCTGTTTTTT; CDR3: CASSVAFSLPTGELFF
J: TRBJ2-7; V: TRBV2; size: once; D: TRBD2; DNA: TGTGCCAGCAGGTCCCGACTAGCGGGAGGGGACGAGCAGTACTTC; CDR3: CASRSRLAGGDEQYF
J: TRBJ1-1; V: TRBV7-2; size: -; D: -; DNA: TGTGCCAGCAGCTTTCAGGGTACCCAGAACACTGAAGCTTTCTTT; CDR3: CASSFQGTQNTEAFF
J: TRBJ2-1; V: TRBV7-9; size: -; D: -; DNA: TGTGCCAGCAGCTTAAGGAGGGGAAAGGACAATGAGCAGTTCTTC; CDR3: CASSLRRGKDNEQFF
J: TRBJ1-1; V: TRBV4-1; size: -; D: TRBD1; DNA: TGCGCCAGCAGCCAAGACACAGGGGGCCCTGAAGCTTTCTTT; CDR3: CASSQDTGGPEAFF
J: TRBJ1-2; V: TRBV28; size: -; D: -; DNA: TGTGCCAGCAGTTTACAGGGAAAGTCTAACTATGGCTACACCTTC; CDR3: CASSLQGKSNYGYTF
J: TRBJ2-3; V: TRBV7-9; size: -; D: -; DNA: TGTGCCAGCAGCTTAGTCCCGGAAGCAGATACGCAGTATTTT; CDR3: CASSLVPEADTQYF
J: TRBJ1-5; V: TRBV7-8; size: -; D: -; DNA: TGTGCCAGCAGAAAGGACGGTAGCAATCAGCCCCAGCATTTT; CDR3: CASRKDGSNQPQHF